This T cell receptor beta chain was sequenced during a study of cytomegalovirus exposure and HLA in healthy donors. Study observations and caveats: Certain indistinguishable V segments, among them TRBV6-2 and TRBV6-3, were excluded. A missense variant in DCLRE1C was later tied to TCR beta V- and J-gene trimming. Earlier analysis yielded a pattern in which most TCR beta V segments were productive about 90% or about 30% of the time.

PCR employed 60 Vbeta and 13 Jbeta primers. Profiling relied on immunoSEQ multiplex PCR, and the TCRdb table lists in-frame clones only, not all of them. This sample carries 250,000 or so clones, approximately 91% of them seen once, and the ten largest clones take less than 2%. Germline-derived CDR1 and CDR2 are MNHEY and SMNVEV (reference sequence). Trimming shortened V by 8 bases and J by 2 bases, and 12 bases separated the two germline ends. The CDR3 sequence is 14 residues long. With regard to this clone: What it binds is not known.

Specimen: PBMCs. The chain employs TRBV27 and TRBJ1-4; possibly TRBD1 for D (6 bases). This clonotype was obtained from a girl aged 2-10 years in good health and CMV-seronegative. CDR3 amino acids: CASGGQGTNEKLFF. The CDR3 DNA reads TGTGCCAGCGGGGGACAAGGGACTAATGAAAAACTGTTTTTT.